Listed below are T cell receptor beta chains from one sample, sequenced in a study of blood T cells in healthy people across ages. TCRdb passed the 5' RACE reads through MiXCR, listing each CDR3 protein once. The sample has about a million distinct CDR3 sequences, roughly 52% seen once. The specimen sequenced was blood. These receptors all come from a man aged 25 to 45 in good health. CDR3s include the opening cysteine and the closing phenylalanine or tryptophan. The D gene is left open where the match is weak. Expanded clones are given a class, and other clones once, few, many or no size at all.

j_call d_call v_call clone_size cdr3_aa cdr3_nt
TRBJ2-3 - TRBV5-1 - CASAGLGGEDTQYF TGCGCCAGCGCGGGACTCGGGGGCGAAGATACGCAGTATTTT
TRBJ2-3 - TRBV10-3 - CAISVGGGQSTDTQYF TGTGCCATCAGTGTTGGAGGGGGACAGAGCACAGATACGCAGTATTTT
TRBJ2-3 - TRBV20-1 many CSGLIPVTDTQYF TGCAGTGGGCTAATTCCGGTCACAGATACGCAGTATTTT
TRBJ1-1 - TRBV2 - CASPAPQAPSTEAFF TGTGCCAGCCCTGCCCCGCAGGCCCCTAGCACTGAAGCTTTCTTT
TRBJ2-1 - TRBV5-1 - CASSLRQKNNEQFF TGCGCCAGCAGCTTGAGGCAGAAGAACAATGAGCAGTTCTTC
TRBJ1-1 - TRBV11-2 - CASSVDVNTEAFF TGTGCCAGCAGCGTAGATGTGAACACTGAAGCTTTCTTT
TRBJ2-7 - TRBV4-1 few CASSHRDGTYEQYF TGCGCCAGCAGCCATCGGGACGGTACCTACGAGCAGTACTTC
TRBJ2-3 TRBD2 TRBV7-2 few CASSLAASGDTQYF TGTGCCAGCAGCTTAGCGGCTAGCGGGGATACGCAGTATTTT
TRBJ2-1 - TRBV4-1 few CASSGQLNEQFF TGCGCCAGCAGCGGACAGCTCAATGAGCAGTTCTTC
TRBJ2-4 TRBD1 TRBV12-3/TRBV12-4 few CASRDGTDENIQYF TGTGCCAGCAGGGACGGGACAGACGAAAACATTCAGTACTTC
TRBJ1-6 - TRBV12-3/TRBV12-4 few CASSLGADSPLHF TGTGCCAGCAGTTTGGGGGCCGATTCACCCCTCCACTTT
TRBJ1-1 - TRBV11-2 - CASTLGQPGTEAFF TGTGCCAGCACCCTCGGGCAGCCTGGCACTGAAGCTTTCTTT
TRBJ2-7 - TRBV20-1 once CSARWEAAEQYF TGCAGTGCTAGGTGGGAGGCGGCTGAGCAGTACTTC
TRBJ1-1 TRBD1 TRBV30 - CAWNRQGYTEAFF TGTGCCTGGAACCGACAGGGCTACACTGAAGCTTTCTTT
TRBJ2-1 TRBD2 TRBV5-4 few CASSSSGGGSREQFF TGTGCCAGCAGCTCTAGCGGGGGGGGTTCTCGAGAGCAGTTCTTC
TRBJ2-3 - TRBV10-3 - CAISVSGSSTDTQYF TGTGCCATCAGTGTTAGCGGTTCTAGCACAGATACGCAGTATTTT
TRBJ2-3 - TRBV5-1 - CASSLAPPGSTDTQYF TGCGCCAGCAGCTTGGCCCCTCCGGGGAGCACAGATACGCAGTATTTT
TRBJ2-1 TRBD2 TRBV12-3/TRBV12-4 few CASSLRGGASEQFF TGTGCCAGCAGTTTGCGCGGGGGGGCGAGTGAGCAGTTCTTC
TRBJ2-2 - TRBV20-1 - CSASRDTETGELFF TGCAGTGCTAGTAGGGACACCGAGACCGGGGAGCTGTTTTTT
TRBJ2-3 TRBD2 TRBV6-5 few CASSYSSWASGGRRTDTQYF TGTGCCAGCAGTTATAGCTCTTGGGCTAGCGGGGGCCGGCGCACAGATACGCAGTATTTT
TRBJ2-3 - TRBV27 - CASSPYVADTDTQYF TGTGCCAGCAGCCCCTACGTAGCGGACACAGATACGCAGTATTTT
TRBJ2-4 - TRBV2 many CASSYRTDLAKNIQYF TGTGCCAGCAGCTACCGGACAGATTTAGCCAAAAACATTCAGTACTTC
TRBJ1-2 - TRBV2 many CASSERQVYGYTF TGTGCCAGCAGTGAACGTCAGGTGTATGGCTACACCTTC
TRBJ2-5 - TRBV29-1 many CSVELPAQETQYF TGCAGCGTTGAATTGCCAGCCCAAGAGACCCAGTACTTC
TRBJ2-7 - TRBV28 - CASRKGYYEQYF TGTGCCAGCAGAAAGGGGTACTACGAGCAGTACTTC
TRBJ2-5 - TRBV3-1 - CASSQDWADQETQYF TGTGCCAGCAGCCAAGATTGGGCGGACCAAGAGACCCAGTACTTC
TRBJ1-2 - TRBV20-1 - CSALAGVYGYTF TGCAGTGCTCTAGCGGGAGTCTATGGCTACACCTTC
TRBJ1-1 - TRBV27 - CASSLTPGVNTEAFF TGTGCCAGCAGTTTAACCCCCGGGGTGAACACTGAAGCTTTCTTT
TRBJ2-3 TRBD2 TRBV27 - CASSLSGGDTDTQYF TGTGCCAGCAGCCTCAGCGGGGGAGACACAGATACGCAGTATTTT
TRBJ1-4 TRBD1 TRBV12-3/TRBV12-4 - CASRGQDSNEKLFF TGTGCCAGCAGAGGACAGGATTCTAATGAAAAACTGTTTTTT
TRBJ2-7 TRBD1 TRBV30 few CAWRQGEGYEQYF TGTGCCTGGCGACAGGGGGAAGGCTACGAGCAGTACTTC